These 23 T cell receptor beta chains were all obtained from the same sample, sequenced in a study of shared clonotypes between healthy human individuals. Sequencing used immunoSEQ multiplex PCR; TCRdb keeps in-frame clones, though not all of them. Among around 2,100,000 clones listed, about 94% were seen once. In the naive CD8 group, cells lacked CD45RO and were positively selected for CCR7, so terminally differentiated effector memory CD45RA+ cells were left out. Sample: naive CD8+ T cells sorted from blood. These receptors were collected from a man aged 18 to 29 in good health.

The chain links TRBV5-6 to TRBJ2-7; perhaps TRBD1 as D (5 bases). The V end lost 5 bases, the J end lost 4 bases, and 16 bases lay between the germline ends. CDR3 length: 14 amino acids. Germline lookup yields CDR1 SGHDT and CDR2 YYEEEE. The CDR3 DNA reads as TGTGCCAGCAGGCCAGCATTTGACAGTTACGAGCAGTACTTC. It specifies CASRPAFDSYEQYF.

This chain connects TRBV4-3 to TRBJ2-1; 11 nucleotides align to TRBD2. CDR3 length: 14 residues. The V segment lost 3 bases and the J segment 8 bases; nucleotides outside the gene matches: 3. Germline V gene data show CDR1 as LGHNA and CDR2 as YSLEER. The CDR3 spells CASSHLAGGYEQFF. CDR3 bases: TGCGCCAGCAGCCATCTAGCGGGAGGCTATGAGCAGTTCTTC.

The CDR3 sequence is CATKEQGAGYGYTF. The CDR3 coding sequence is TGTGCCACGAAGGAGCAGGGGGCCGGCTATGGCTACACCTTC. The rearrangement joins TRBV28 to TRBJ1-2; TRBD1 aligns across 8 bases. The germline V gene encodes CDR1 MDHEN and CDR2 SYDVKM. The CDR3 totals 14 residues. Losses at the gene ends were 10 bases for V and 4 bases for J; bases not matched to a gene: 11.

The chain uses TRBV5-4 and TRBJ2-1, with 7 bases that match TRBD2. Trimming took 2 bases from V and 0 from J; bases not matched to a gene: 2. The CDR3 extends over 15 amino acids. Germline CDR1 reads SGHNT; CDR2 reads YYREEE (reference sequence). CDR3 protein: CASSFSGLSYNEQFF. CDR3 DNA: TGTGCCAGCAGCTTTAGCGGGCTCTCCTACAATGAGCAGTTCTTC.

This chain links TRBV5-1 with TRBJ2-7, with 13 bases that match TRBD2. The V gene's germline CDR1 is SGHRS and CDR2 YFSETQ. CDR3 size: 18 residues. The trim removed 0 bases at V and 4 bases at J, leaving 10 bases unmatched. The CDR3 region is CASSLDPGLAGVYYEQYF. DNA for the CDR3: TGCGCCAGCAGCTTGGACCCTGGACTAGCGGGAGTATATTACGAGCAGTACTTC.

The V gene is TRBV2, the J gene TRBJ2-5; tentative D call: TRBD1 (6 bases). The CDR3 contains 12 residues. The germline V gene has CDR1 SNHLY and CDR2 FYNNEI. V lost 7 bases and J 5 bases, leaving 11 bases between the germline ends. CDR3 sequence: CASTQGRETQYF. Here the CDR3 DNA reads TGTGCCAGCACTCAGGGGCGGGAGACCCAGTACTTC.

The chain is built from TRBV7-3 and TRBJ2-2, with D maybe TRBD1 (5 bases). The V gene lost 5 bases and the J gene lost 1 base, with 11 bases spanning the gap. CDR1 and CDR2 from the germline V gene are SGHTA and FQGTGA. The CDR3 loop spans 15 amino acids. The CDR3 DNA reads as TGTGCCAGCAGCCCCCAGGGTGGGAACACCGGGGAGCTGTTTTTT. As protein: CASSPQGGNTGELFF.

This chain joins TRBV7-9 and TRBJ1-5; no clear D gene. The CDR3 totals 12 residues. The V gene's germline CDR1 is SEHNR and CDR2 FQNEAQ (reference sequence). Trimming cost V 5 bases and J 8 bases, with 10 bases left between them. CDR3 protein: CASSRGGEPQHF. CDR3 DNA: TGTGCCAGCAGCCGAGGTGGGGAGCCCCAGCATTTT.

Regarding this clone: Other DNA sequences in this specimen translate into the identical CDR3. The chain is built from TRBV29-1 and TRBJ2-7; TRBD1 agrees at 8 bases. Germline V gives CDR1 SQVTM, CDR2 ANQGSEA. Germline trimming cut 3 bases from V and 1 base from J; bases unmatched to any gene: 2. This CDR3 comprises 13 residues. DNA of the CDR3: TGCAGCGTTGAGACAGGGGATTCCTACGAGCAGTACTTC. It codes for CSVETGDSYEQYF.

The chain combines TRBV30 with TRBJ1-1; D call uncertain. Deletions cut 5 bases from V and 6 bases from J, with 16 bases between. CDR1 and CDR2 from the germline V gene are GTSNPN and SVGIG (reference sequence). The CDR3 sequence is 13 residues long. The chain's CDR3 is CAWYGSPTAEAFF. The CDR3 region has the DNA TGTGCCTGGTACGGGAGTCCGACGGCTGAAGCTTTCTTT.

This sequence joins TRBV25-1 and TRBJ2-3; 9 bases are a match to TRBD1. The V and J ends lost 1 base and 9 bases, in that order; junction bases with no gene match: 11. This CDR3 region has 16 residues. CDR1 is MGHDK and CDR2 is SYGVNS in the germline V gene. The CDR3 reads CASSEWNRGLSATQYF. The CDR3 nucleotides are TGTGCCAGCAGTGAATGGAACAGGGGGCTTTCGGCAACGCAGTATTTT.

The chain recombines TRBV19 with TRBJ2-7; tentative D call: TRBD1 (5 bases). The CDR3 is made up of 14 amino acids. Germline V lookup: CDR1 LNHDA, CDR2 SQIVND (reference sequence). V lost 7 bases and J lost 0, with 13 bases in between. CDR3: CASTLTASSYEQYF. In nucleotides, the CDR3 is TGTGCCAGTACCTTGACAGCGAGCTCCTACGAGCAGTACTTC. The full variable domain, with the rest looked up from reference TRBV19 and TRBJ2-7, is DGGITQSPKYLFRKEGQNVTLSCEQNLNHDAMYWYRQDPGQGLRLIYYSQIVNDFQKGDIAEGYSVSREKKESFPLTVTSAQKNPTAFYLCASTLTASSYEQYFGPGTRLTVT.

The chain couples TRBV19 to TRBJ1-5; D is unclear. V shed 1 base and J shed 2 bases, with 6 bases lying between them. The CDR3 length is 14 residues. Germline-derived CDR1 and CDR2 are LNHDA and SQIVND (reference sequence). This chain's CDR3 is CASSIATGNQPQHF. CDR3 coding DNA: TGTGCCAGTAGTATAGCCACAGGCAATCAGCCCCAGCATTTT.

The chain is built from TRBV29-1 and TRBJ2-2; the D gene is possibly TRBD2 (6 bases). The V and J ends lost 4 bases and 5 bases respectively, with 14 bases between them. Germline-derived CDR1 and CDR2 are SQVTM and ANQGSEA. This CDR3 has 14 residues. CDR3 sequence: CSVAKGGGTGELFF. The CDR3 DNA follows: TGCAGCGTTGCGAAAGGAGGAGGGACCGGGGAGCTGTTTTTT.

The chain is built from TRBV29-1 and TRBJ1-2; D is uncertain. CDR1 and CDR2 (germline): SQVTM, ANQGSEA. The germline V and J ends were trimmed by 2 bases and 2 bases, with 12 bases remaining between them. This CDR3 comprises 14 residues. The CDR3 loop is CSVERQALNYGYTF. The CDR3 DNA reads TGCAGCGTTGAACGGCAGGCCCTCAACTATGGCTACACCTTC.

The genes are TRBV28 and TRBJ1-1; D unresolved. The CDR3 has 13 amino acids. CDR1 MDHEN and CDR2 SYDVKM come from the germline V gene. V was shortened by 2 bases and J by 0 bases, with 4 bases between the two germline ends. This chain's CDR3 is CASSLIVNTEAFF. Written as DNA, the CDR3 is TGTGCCAGCAGTTTAATAGTGAACACTGAAGCTTTCTTT.

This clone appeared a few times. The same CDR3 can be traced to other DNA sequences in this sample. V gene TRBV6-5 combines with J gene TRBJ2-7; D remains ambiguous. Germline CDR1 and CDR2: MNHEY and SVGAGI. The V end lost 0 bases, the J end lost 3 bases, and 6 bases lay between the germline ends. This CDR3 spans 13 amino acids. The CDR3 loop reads CASSYSGSYEQYF. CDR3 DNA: TGTGCCAGCAGTTACTCGGGCAGCTACGAGCAGTACTTC.

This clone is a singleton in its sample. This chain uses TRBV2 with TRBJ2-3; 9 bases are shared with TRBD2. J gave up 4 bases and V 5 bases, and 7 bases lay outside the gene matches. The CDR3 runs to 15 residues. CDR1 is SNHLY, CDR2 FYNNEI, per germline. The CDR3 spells CASSLLAGRADTQYF. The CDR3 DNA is TGTGCCAGCAGTCTGCTAGCGGGAAGGGCAGATACGCAGTATTTT.

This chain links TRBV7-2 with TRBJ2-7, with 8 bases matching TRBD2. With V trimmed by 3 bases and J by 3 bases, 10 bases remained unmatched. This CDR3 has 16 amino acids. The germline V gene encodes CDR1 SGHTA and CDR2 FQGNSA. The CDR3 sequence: CASSFNPGLGDYEQYF. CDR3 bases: TGTGCCAGCAGCTTCAACCCGGGACTAGGCGACTACGAGCAGTACTTC.

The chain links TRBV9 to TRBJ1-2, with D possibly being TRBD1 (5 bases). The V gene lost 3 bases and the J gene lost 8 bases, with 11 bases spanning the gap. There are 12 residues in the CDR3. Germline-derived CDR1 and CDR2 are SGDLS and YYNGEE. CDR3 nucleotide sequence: TGTGCCAGCAGCGGCCGGGACGGGGGCTACACCTTC. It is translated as CASSGRDGGYTF.

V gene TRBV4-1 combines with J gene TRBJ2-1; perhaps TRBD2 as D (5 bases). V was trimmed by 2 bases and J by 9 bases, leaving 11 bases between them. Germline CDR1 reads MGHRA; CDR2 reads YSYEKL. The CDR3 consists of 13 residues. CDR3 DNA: TGCGCCAGCAGCCAATCTGGGAGTCTTGAGCAGTTCTTC. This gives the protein CASSQSGSLEQFF.

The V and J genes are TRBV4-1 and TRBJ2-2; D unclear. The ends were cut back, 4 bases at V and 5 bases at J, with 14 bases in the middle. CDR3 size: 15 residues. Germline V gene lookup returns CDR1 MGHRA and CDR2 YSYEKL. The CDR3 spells CASSLEASRTGELFF. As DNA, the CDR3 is TGCGCCAGCAGCCTTGAGGCGAGTAGGACCGGGGAGCTGTTTTTT.

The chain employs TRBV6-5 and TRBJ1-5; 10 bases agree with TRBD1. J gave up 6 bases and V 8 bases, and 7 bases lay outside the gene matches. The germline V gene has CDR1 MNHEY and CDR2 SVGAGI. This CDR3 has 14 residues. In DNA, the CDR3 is TGTGCCAGCCGGGAGACAGGGGGCCGTCAGCCCCAGCATTTT. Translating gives CASRETGGRQPQHF.